This T cell receptor (beta chain) was obtained from a study of T cell responses to AZD1222 COVID-19 vaccine. Notes on the study in general: Seropositivity was recorded at baseline in only six AZD1222 recipients. At 160-218 and 743-854, vaccine-associated CD4 TCRs were dominant, and they spanned spike. Targeting of unmutated variant regions was reportedly seen in nearly half of spike-specific TCRs.

Regarding this clone: As yet, its antigen is unknown.

Here immunoSEQ multiplex PCR was the method, and the copy in TCRdb shows in-frame clones only, minus some. The table has 70,000 to 80,000 clones, roughly 80% seen once; the top ten hold 47%. V lost 1 base and J lost 13, with 13 bases in between. The length of the CDR3 is 12 residues. The germline V gene encodes CDR1 SEHNR and CDR2 FQNEAQ (reference sequence). This TCR came from an adult who received the AZD1222 COVID-19 vaccine. The sample consisted of peripheral blood, taken 28 days after the second AZD1222 dose. The gene calls are TRBV7-9 and TRBJ1-1; tentative D call: TRBD1 (5 bases). The CDR3 nucleotides are TGTGCCAGCAGCTTAGGAGGGACGGAGGGTTTCTTT. Amino acids: CASSLGGTEGFF. The whole variable domain, filled in from reference TRBV7-9 and TRBJ1-1, reads DTGVSQNPRHKITKRGQNVTFRCDPISEHNRLYWYRQTLGQGPEFLTYFQNEAQLEKSRLLSDRFSAERPKGSFSTLEIQRTEQGDSAMYLCASSLGGTEGFFGQGTRLTVV.